Below, 21 T cell receptor beta chains from the same sample are listed, as sequenced in a study of blood T cell repertoires in COVID-19. The method was immunoSEQ multiplex PCR; TCRdb's version includes in-frame clones alone and lacks a portion of them. Found here are 250,000 or so clones, 84% of them singletons; the top ten hold 4%. Sequenced sample: peripheral blood. These receptors were taken from a middle-aged man with acute or convalescent COVID-19.

The chain recombines TRBV5-1 with TRBJ2-3; 7 bases are a match to TRBD2. The CDR3 extends over 13 amino acids. CDR1 and CDR2 from the germline V gene are SGHRS and YFSETQ. V lost 4 bases and J lost 2; bases outside the gene matches: 1. The CDR3: CASSGGVTDTQYF. In DNA form, the CDR3 reads TGCGCCAGCAGCGGGGGGGTCACAGATACGCAGTATTTT.

The chain is built from TRBV4-2 and TRBJ2-3; 11 bases map to TRBD2. V lost 2 bases, J lost 1 base, and 8 bases stayed unmatched. This CDR3 is 18 amino acids long. CDR1 is LGHNA and CDR2 is YNFKEQ in the germline V gene. CDR3 in amino acids: CASSQTALAGERTDTQYF. Here the CDR3 DNA reads TGTGCCAGCAGCCAAACTGCACTAGCGGGGGAGCGCACAGATACGCAGTATTTT.

The chain links TRBV4-2 to TRBJ2-7; 8 bases match TRBD2. Losses at the gene ends were 0 bases for V and 3 bases for J; bases not matched to a gene: 10. CDR3 length: 17 residues. Per the germline V gene, CDR1 is LGHNA and CDR2 is YNFKEQ. The CDR3 nucleotides read TGTGCCAGCAGCCAAGAAGGGGGGCAAGCGGGAGTCTACGAGCAGTACTTC. Translation: CASSQEGGQAGVYEQYF.

The CDR3 nucleotides are TGTGCCAGCAGCCGCATGTTGGGAGGCGGGGGAAACACAGATACGCAGTATTTT. Translating it yields CASSRMLGGGGNTDTQYF. J is TRBJ2-3 and V is TRBV3-1 (or the pseudogene TRBV3-2); 7 positions agree with TRBD2. Per germline, CDR1 LGHDT and CDR2 YNNKEL (reference sequence). The CDR3 length is 18 residues. Trimming at V came to 4 bases and at J to 2 bases, leaving 15 bases not matched to a gene.

This sequence joins TRBV11-2 and TRBJ1-1; D not certain. Deletions cut 1 base from V and 6 bases from J, with 6 bases between. Germline V gene lookup returns CDR1 SGHAT and CDR2 FQNNGV. CDR3 length: 12 amino acids. DNA for the CDR3: TGTGCCAGCAGCTTAGTTCGGGCTGAAGCTTTCTTT. The encoded protein is CASSLVRAEAFF. The entire variable domain, with the rest obtained from reference TRBV11-2 and TRBJ1-1, is as follows: EAGVAQSPRYKIIEKRQSVAFWCNPISGHATLYWYQQILGQGPKLLIQFQNNGVVDDSQLPKDRFSAERLKGVDSTLKIQPAKLEDSAVYLCASSLVRAEAFFGQGTRLTVV.

The chain combines TRBV3-1 (or the pseudogene TRBV3-2) with TRBJ1-2; D may be TRBD1 (6 bases). Germline CDR1 reads LGHDT; CDR2 reads YNNKEL (reference sequence). V lost 4 bases and J lost 8, with 17 bases in between. The CDR3 is made up of 14 amino acids. The CDR3 DNA reads TGTGCCAGCAGCCGCCGACAAGGGGGATCAGGCTACACCTTC. This encodes CASSRRQGGSGYTF.

This chain links TRBV11-1 with TRBJ2-1; perhaps TRBD2 as D (6 bases). V was clipped by 2 bases and J by 7 bases, with 6 bases between them. Germline V gene sequence: CDR1 SGHAT, CDR2 FQDESV (reference sequence). The CDR3 has 12 residues. The CDR3 DNA reads TGTGCCAGCAGCTTACGGGAGAATGAGCAGTTCTTC. Translation: CASSLRENEQFF. Full variable domain (rest looked up from reference TRBV11-1 and TRBJ2-1): EAEVAQSPRYKITEKSQAVAFWCDPISGHATLYWYRQILGQGPELLVQFQDESVVDDSQLPKDRFSAERLKGVDSTLKIQPAELGDSAMYLCASSLRENEQFFGPGTRLTVL.

The J gene is TRBJ2-7, the V gene TRBV2; D is possibly TRBD1 (6 bases). The CDR3 has 14 residues. Germline-derived CDR1 and CDR2 are SNHLY and FYNNEI. V was pared by 6 bases and J by 3 bases, with 15 bases between. As DNA, the CDR3 is TGTGCCAGCAGCGCGGACCCCAGGGGCTACGAGCAGTACTTC. Translating gives CASSADPRGYEQYF.

The chain uses TRBV7-2 and TRBJ1-4; D is unclear. The CDR3 length is 14 residues. Trimming cost V 5 bases and J 7 bases, with 14 bases left between them. CDR1 is SGHTA and CDR2 is FQGNSA in the germline V gene. The CDR3 DNA reads TGTGCCAGCAGCCTTCGAAACTCGGGTGAAAAACTGTTTTTT. Amino acids: CASSLRNSGEKLFF. The variable domain in full, with the rest retrieved from reference TRBV7-2 and TRBJ1-4, is GAGVSQSPSNKVTEKGKDVELRCDPISGHTALYWYRQSLGQGLEFLIYFQGNSAPDKSGLPSDRFSAERTGGSVSTLTIQRTQQEDSAVYLCASSLRNSGEKLFFGSGTQLSVL.

The CDR3 sequence is CASSNRAAEAFF. The CDR3 DNA reads TGTGCCAGCTCAAACAGGGCGGCTGAAGCTTTCTTT. The J gene is TRBJ1-1, the V gene TRBV7-6; a possible D gene is TRBD1 (6 bases). V was pared by 8 bases and J by 6 bases, with 13 bases between. Germline V lookup: CDR1 SGHVS, CDR2 FNYEAQ. The CDR3 consists of 12 residues.

The sample holds one count of this clone. This chain joins TRBV18 and TRBJ2-1, with D perhaps matching TRBD1 (7 bases). V was clipped by 3 bases and J by 6 bases, with 15 bases between them. This CDR3 spans 15 amino acids. Per the germline V gene, CDR1 is KGHSH and CDR2 is LQKENI. CDR3 DNA: TGTGCCAGCTCACCGGTTCACAGGGGAGGCAATGAGCAGTTCTTC. This encodes CASSPVHRGGNEQFF.

The V gene is TRBV11-2, the J gene TRBJ1-2; D is uncertain. Trimming shortened V by 0 bases and J by 8 bases, and 7 bases separated the two germline ends. CDR1 is SGHAT, CDR2 FQNNGV, per germline. The CDR3 totals 12 residues. CDR3 in DNA: TGTGCCAGCAGCTTAGATACGGAGGGCTACACCTTC. Its translation is CASSLDTEGYTF.

J is TRBJ1-5 and V is TRBV6-5, with D possibly being TRBD1 (5 bases). Trimming shortened V by 8 bases and J by 5 bases, and 16 bases separated the two germline ends. Per the germline V gene, CDR1 is MNHEY and CDR2 is SVGAGI. This CDR3 has 14 residues. This chain's CDR3 is CASRVGQGDQPQHF. The CDR3 DNA reads TGTGCCAGCCGCGTCGGGCAGGGTGATCAGCCCCAGCATTTT.

A single count supports this clone. The V gene is TRBV7-8, the J gene TRBJ2-7; D is unresolved. The V and J ends lost 4 bases and 3 bases respectively, with 13 bases between them. This CDR3 is built from 14 residues. The germline V gene has CDR1 SGHVS and CDR2 FQNEAQ. CDR3 DNA sequence: TGTGCCAGCAGCTCCTATAAGCTCGTCTACGAGCAGTACTTC. This gives the protein CASSSYKLVYEQYF. Full variable domain (missing parts from reference TRBV7-8 and TRBJ2-7): GAGVSQSPRYKVAKRGQDVALRCDPISGHVSLFWYQQALGQGPEFLTYFQNEAQLDKSGLPSDRFFAERPEGSVSTLKIQRTQQEDSAVYLCASSSYKLVYEQYFGPGTRLTVT.

The chain has TRBV5-4 and TRBJ2-7; 10 bases map to TRBD1. The CDR3 has 16 residues. CDR1 is SGHNT and CDR2 is YYREEE in the germline V gene (reference sequence). Trimming removed 0 bases from V and 4 bases from J; junction bases left unmatched: 7. CDR3 in amino acids: CASSLGRDRGQYEQYF. The CDR3 nucleotides read TGTGCCAGCAGCTTGGGCCGGGACAGGGGACAATACGAGCAGTACTTC.

The chain employs TRBV6-5 and TRBJ1-3; D call uncertain. From germline, CDR1 is MNHEY and CDR2 SVGAGI. CDR3 length equals 14 residues. Trimming removed 8 bases from V and 0 bases from J, with 11 bases in between. The CDR3 DNA is TGTGCCAGCCGACCGGGGTTCTCTGGAAACACCATATATTTT. This encodes CASRPGFSGNTIYF.

J is TRBJ2-1 and V is TRBV29-1, with D possibly matching TRBD1 (7 bases). The CDR3 loop spans 11 amino acids. Between the trimmed V and J ends, which lost 0 bases and 14 bases, there was a span of 11 bases. Germline V lookup: CDR1 SQVTM, CDR2 ANQGSEA. The CDR3 coding sequence is TGCAGCGTTGAAGATGCAGGGGGGAAGTTCTTC. Translated, it gives CSVEDAGGKFF.

The rearrangement joins TRBV5-1 to TRBJ1-6; no clear D. The length of the CDR3 is 13 residues. In germline, CDR1 is SGHRS, CDR2 YFSETQ. Trimming shortened V by 2 bases and J by 10 bases, and 10 bases separated the two germline ends. The CDR3 region has the DNA TGCGCCAGCAGCTTCTTGGAGGACTCACCCCTCCACTTT. Protein product: CASSFLEDSPLHF.

The chain recombines TRBV28 with TRBJ2-1; unclear D gene. The CDR3 is made up of 15 amino acids. V shed 6 bases and J shed 2 bases, with 14 bases lying between them. CDR1 is MDHEN, CDR2 SYDVKM, per germline. The CDR3 is CASSPQSLPYNEQFF. CDR3 nucleotide sequence: TGTGCCAGCAGCCCCCAGTCGCTCCCCTACAATGAGCAGTTCTTC. Full variable domain (outside the CDR3, taken from reference TRBV28 and TRBJ2-1): DVKVTQSSRYLVKRTGEKVFLECVQDMDHENMFWYRQDPGLGLRLIYFSYDVKMKEKGDIPEGYSVSREKKERFSLILESASTNQTSMYLCASSPQSLPYNEQFFGPGTRLTVL.

The gene calls are TRBV10-2 and TRBJ1-2; D is unclear. This CDR3 is 12 amino acids long. The germline V gene encodes CDR1 WSHSY and CDR2 SAAADI. Trimming removed 3 bases at V and 3 bases at J, with 5 bases between. The CDR3 DNA follows: TGCGCCAGCAGTGACCCGGACTATGGCTACACCTTC. This translates into CASSDPDYGYTF.

The chain uses TRBV4-1 and TRBJ2-7; 10 nucleotides line up with TRBD2. CDR3 length equals 17 residues. Germline V CDR1 and CDR2: MGHRA, YSYEKL. With 5 bases clipped from V and 1 base from J, the junction kept 11 bases outside the gene matches. The CDR3 sequence: CASSSPSSGGTSYEQYF. The CDR3 DNA sequence: TGCGCCAGCAGCTCCCCGTCTAGCGGGGGAACTTCCTACGAGCAGTACTTC.